This TCR beta chain emerged from a study of cytomegalovirus exposure and HLA in healthy donors listed by TCRdb under 2017. For context, the study as a whole: A later analysis indicated that the roughly 130 validation repertoires were generated on the platform also employed for the 700 or so repertoires of the first cohort. The study aimed to test whether cataloging public T cell receptors could reveal signatures of past pathogen exposure. A separate validation cohort of some 130 different subjects was used in addition to the roughly 700-subject first cohort. To predict cytomegalovirus infection status, the study combined high-throughput TCR immunosequencing, statistical association of individual TCRs with disease status, and machine learning. Results and caveats for the whole study, not just this receptor: Of the cluster scores, approximately 94% were above 0 in a later analysis, which found that TCRs clustered in the first cohort also tended to co-occur in the approximately 110 validation repertoires. A total of 150 or so TCR beta chains were listed by the study as associated with cytomegalovirus. A later analysis lacked HLA typing for the validation cohort, so it scored co-occurrence in that cohort across all 110 or so repertoires. The classifier was reported to diagnose cytomegalovirus status with high specificity and sensitivity in both the original cohort and the validation cohort. Across donors, most TCR sequences were observed very rarely, whereas some public TCRs were present in many individuals. The authors suggested that the approach could potentially be extended to other disease states and immunological phenotypes. In vitro tests confirmed that three of the cytomegalovirus-associated TCR beta chains recognize cytomegalovirus antigens.

The V and J ends are trimmed by 5 bases and 7 bases, leaving 20 bases between them. The CDR3, from cysteine to phenylalanine, totals 15 residues. Of the read, only the CDR3 DNA is kept; its 45 bases are in frame from base 1. The germline V gene sets CDR1 to SQVTM and CDR2 to ANQGSEA. To prepare the library, the immunoSEQ multiplex PCR assay was applied. Per the source publication's procedure: A statistical classification framework was developed to diagnose cytomegalovirus status using the catalog of TCR beta chain sequences. Imported from immuneACCESS, the table was reduced by TCRdb to in-frame sequences with V and J called. These copies leave out some clones; in studies compared against another copy, an unresolved V gene accounts for under half, and the cause of the remainder is not known. D and trimming were read from the DNA, whereas the V and J calls and clone size are those reported in that table. For this sample there are about 120,000 clones; roughly 95% appear just once. The ten most abundant clones make up less than 2% of the sample.

The donors belonged to the validation cohort of under 150 subjects, which was separate from the roughly 680-subject first cohort. On this clone itself: Its antigen has not been determined. No base quality values were provided; no much bigger clone lies one nucleotide off.

This clonotype was obtained from a man between 18 and 29 years old in good health and CMV-seronegative. Sequences were obtained from PBMCs. The chain is made from TRBV29-1 and TRBJ2-2, with TRBD1 perhaps the D gene, on 7 matching bases. CDR3 reads: CSVRRVGQGGGELFF. The DNA is as follows: TGCAGCGTTCGTAGGGTGGGGCAGGGGGGCGGGGAGCTGTTTTTT.